This T cell receptor beta chain was sequenced during a study of CXCR3-negative and CXCR3-positive naive CD8 T cells. Study-wide points: Diversity proved comparably high across both naive subsets and much lower in memory CD8+ cells. Naive cells used TRBV-TRBJ genes in much the same way whether CXCR3-negative or CXCR3-positive; memory cells did not.

Concerning this clonotype: What it recognizes is unknown.

In germline, CDR1 is SSHAT, CDR2 FNYEAQ (reference sequence). This CDR3 comprises 15 residues. Naive CD8+ T cells were CD45RO-CCR7+CD27+CD95-. Preparation of TRB cDNA libraries relied on 5' RACE carrying UMI labels. TCRdb re-called the 5' RACE reads; one entry per CDR3 protein, DNA not given. This table lists around 8,000 distinct CDR3 sequences. This TCR was recovered from a human donor in good health. Some clones in this sample may be carry-over from other donors' samples. The sample was naive CXCR3- CD8+ T cells from blood. Sample subset: CD45RO-CCR7+CD27+CD95- naive CD8+ T cells lacking CXCR3 (TNR3-). The chain joins TRBV7-7 to TRBJ2-1; the D gene TCRdb calls, TRBD2, cannot be checked with no DNA. The chain's CDR3 is CASSSGTSGYNEQFF.